This T cell receptor beta chain was captured in a study of blood T cell repertoires in COVID-19. Whole-study context: Acute and convalescent COVID-19 samples came from the United States, Italy and Spain.

The CDR3 loop spans 16 amino acids. The germline V gene has CDR1 SEHNR and CDR2 FQNEAQ (reference sequence). With 0 bases clipped from V and 1 base from J, the junction kept 1 base outside the gene matches. Profiled with immunoSEQ multiplex PCR; TCRdb holds only in-frame clones, not every one. The sample lists 100,000 or so clones, approximately 90% seen once, with 32% in the top ten. Specimen: peripheral blood. J is TRBJ1-5 and V is TRBV7-9; TRBD1 aligns across 9 bases. This sequence was found in a woman of 80 years or more with acute or convalescent COVID-19. CDR3 nucleotides: TGTGCCAGCAGCTTAGCGGGACAGGGAAGCAATCAGCCCCAGCATTTT. It yields the protein CASSLAGQGSNQPQHF.